This entry concerns a single T cell receptor beta chain. Per the original methods: Nucleated cell counts were estimated from reference gene primer amplification. Assay: immunoSEQ multiplex PCR; the TCRdb copy retains only in-frame clones and omits some. V and J calls and clone size are given by that table; D and trimming were obtained from the DNA. In the table there are over 20,000 clones, around 90% of which are singletons. This specimen belongs to a study of blood T cell repertoires in COVID-19. Study overall: Acute and convalescent COVID-19 specimens originated in the United States, Italy and Spain. Sources were T cells, B-cell-depleted T cells, or PBMCs; the material itself was cDNA or gDNA.

This CDR3 contains 10 residues. The germline V gene has CDR1 MDHEN and CDR2 SYDVKM. V was cut by 11 bases and J by 1 base, with 3 bases left in between. The chain joins TRBV28 to TRBJ1-3; D is unresolved. Sequenced input: peripheral blood. The receptor was derived from a man in his 70s with acute or convalescent COVID-19. This chain's CDR3 is CASSGNTIYF. In DNA, the CDR3 is TGTGCCTCGTCTGGAAACACCATATATTTT.